Listed here are 26 T cell receptor beta chains from one sample, sequenced in a study of shared clonotypes between healthy human individuals. Using immunoSEQ multiplex PCR, the repertoire was profiled, and TCRdb retains in-frame clones only, with some absent. In the table there are about 580,000 clones, about 98% of which are singletons. Positive CCR7 selection of CD45RO-negative cells yielded the naive CD8 cells, and terminally differentiated effector memory CD45RA+ cells were excluded. The specimen was naive CD8+ T cells sorted from blood. These receptors all stem from a man aged 25-40 years in good health.

Note on this clone: This sample also contains other DNA sequences that code for the same CDR3. The rearrangement uses TRBV27 and TRBJ2-7; D may be TRBD1 or TRBD2 (6 bases each). Trimming pared 4 bases from V and 2 bases from J, leaving 9 bases between. The CDR3 loop spans 13 amino acids. Germline-derived CDR1 and CDR2 are MNHEY and SMNVEV (reference sequence). CDR3 sequence reads: CASSSGATYEQYF. In DNA, the CDR3 is TGTGCCAGCAGTTCGGGGGCCACCTACGAGCAGTACTTC.

This clone appeared once. The CDR3 loop reads CASRKIGTIYNEQFF. The CDR3, as DNA: TGTGCCAGCCGGAAGATCGGGACGATATACAATGAGCAGTTCTTC. The chain has TRBV6-5 and TRBJ2-1; tentatively, D is TRBD1 or TRBD2 (5 bases each). Trimming left V 8 bases short and J 4 bases short, with 18 bases between. Germline V gene sequence: CDR1 MNHEY, CDR2 SVGAGI. The CDR3 runs 15 residues.

The chain links TRBV7-9 to TRBJ2-7; D is undetermined. The V gene lost 5 bases and the J gene lost 7 bases, with 9 bases spanning the gap. Germline V gene data show CDR1 as SEHNR and CDR2 as FQNEAQ (reference sequence). The CDR3 loop spans 11 amino acids. The CDR3 DNA reads TGTGCCAGCAGCGTAGACGTGGAGCAGTACTTC. This encodes CASSVDVEQYF.

To note about this clone: The sample holds other DNA sequences that translate to the same CDR3. The chain links TRBV18 to TRBJ2-5; D ambiguous. This CDR3 comprises 13 residues. V shed 3 bases and J shed 5 bases, with 10 bases lying between them. Germline V lookup: CDR1 KGHSH, CDR2 LQKENI. The CDR3 region is CASSPRSRETQYF. CDR3 coding DNA: TGTGCCAGCTCACCCAGGTCACGGGAGACCCAGTACTTC.

This chain uses TRBV7-9 with TRBJ2-5, with no clear D. There are 13 residues in the CDR3. Trimming stripped 4 bases from V and 2 bases from J, with 8 bases between. Germline assignment: CDR1 SEHNR and CDR2 FQNEAQ (reference sequence). CDR3 nucleotide sequence: TGTGCCAGCAGCTCAGGAATACAAGAGACCCAGTACTTC. Its protein is CASSSGIQETQYF.

Turning to this clone: Compared with germline, one end of the junction differs, possibly owing to a read error. The chain employs TRBV7-7 and TRBJ2-7; TRBD1 matches 9 bases. The CDR3 covers 15 residues. Germline V gene data show CDR1 as SSHAT and CDR2 as FNYEAQ (reference sequence). The CDR3 DNA reads TGTGCTAGCAGCCTCGGACAGGGGACTGCCTACGAGCAGTACTTC. Its protein is CASSLGQGTAYEQYF.

The J gene is TRBJ2-7, the V gene TRBV5-5, with a possible D match to TRBD2 (6 bases). Looked up from germline, CDR1 is SGHKS and CDR2 is YYEKEE (reference sequence). Trimming stripped 0 bases from V and 6 bases from J, with 13 bases between. The CDR3 is made up of 14 amino acids. CDR3 in DNA: TGTGCCAGCAGCTTGGCACTAGCCCCCCTCGAGCAGTACTTC. Translated: CASSLALAPLEQYF.

J is TRBJ2-5 and V is TRBV14; 10 positions agree with TRBD2. CDR1 is SGHDN and CDR2 is FVKESK in the germline V gene. J was trimmed by 1 base and V by 4 bases; bases with no gene match: 21. This CDR3 spans 21 amino acids. The CDR3 DNA reads TGTGCCAGCAGCCCGCCCCCGGCTCTAGCGGGAGTACCCGGCCCCCAAGAGACCCAGTACTTC. Protein sequence: CASSPPPALAGVPGPQETQYF.

The chain couples TRBV7-9 to TRBJ1-5; possible D gene TRBD1, 5 bases. The germline CDR1 and CDR2 sequences are SEHNR and FQNEAQ (reference sequence). V shed 0 bases and J shed 7 bases, with 10 bases lying between them. The CDR3 consists of 14 residues. The CDR3 coding sequence is TGTGCCAGCAGCTTAGCGGGGGTCGGCCAGCCCCAGCATTTT. Its translation: CASSLAGVGQPQHF.

V gene TRBV15 combines with J gene TRBJ2-7, with TRBD1 identical over 12 bases. V lost 5 bases to trimming and J lost 4 bases; unmatched junction nucleotides: 9. The CDR3 length is 16 residues. CDR1 is LNHNV, CDR2 YYDKDF, per germline (reference sequence). The CDR3 loop reads CATSGGQGAGKYEQYF. In DNA form, the CDR3 reads TGTGCCACCAGCGGGGGACAGGGGGCCGGGAAATACGAGCAGTACTTC. Together with reference TRBV15 and TRBJ2-7, the CDR3 gives the full variable domain: DAMVIQNPRYQVTQFGKPVTLSCSQTLNHNVMYWYQQKSSQAPKLLFHYYDKDFNNEADTPDNFQSRRPNTSFCFLDIRSPGLGDTAMYLCATSGGQGAGKYEQYFGPGTRLTVT.

The chain couples TRBV27 to TRBJ2-7; D not resolved. V lost 6 bases to trimming and J lost 0 bases, with 9 bases between them. The length of the CDR3 is 13 residues. CDR1 is MNHEY, CDR2 SMNVEV, per germline (reference sequence). CDR3 amino acids: CASSFRFSYEQYF. CDR3 in DNA: TGTGCCAGCAGCTTCCGGTTCTCCTACGAGCAGTACTTC.

The chain uses TRBV4-3 and TRBJ2-7; tentative D call: TRBD2 (6 bases). The length of the CDR3 is 17 residues. Per germline, CDR1 LGHNA and CDR2 YSLEER. Trimming shortened V by 0 bases and J by 2 bases, and 17 bases separated the two germline ends. For the CDR3, the DNA is TGCGCCAGCAGCCAAGATTGGGACCGGGACTTCCCCTACGAGCAGTACTTC. This translates into CASSQDWDRDFPYEQYF.

The CDR3 DNA sequence: TGTGCCAGCAGTTTATCGGGTTACACATCGAACACTGAAGCTTTCTTT. Translating it yields CASSLSGYTSNTEAFF. The chain is built from TRBV27 and TRBJ1-1; D is undetermined. The CDR3 has 16 residues. Germline assignment: CDR1 MNHEY and CDR2 SMNVEV (reference sequence). Trimming cost V 0 bases and J 1 base, with 12 bases left between them.

This rearrangement joins TRBV9 to TRBJ1-2, with unresolved D. V lost 1 base, J lost 2 bases, and 12 bases lay in between. CDR1 is SGDLS and CDR2 is YYNGEE in the germline V gene. This CDR3 has 15 amino acids. This CDR3 reads CASSVNRAGNYGYTF. For the CDR3, the DNA is TGTGCCAGCAGCGTAAATCGGGCCGGGAACTATGGCTACACCTTC.

V usage is TRBV2 and J usage is TRBJ2-7; the match to TRBD1 covers 8 bases. The CDR3 totals 13 residues. Germline V gene data show CDR1 as SNHLY and CDR2 as FYNNEI. Unmatched junction bases numbered 7, after V lost 10 bases and J lost 2 bases. As DNA, the CDR3 is TGTGCCACCCGGGGACAGGTAACCTACGAGCAGTACTTC. It translates to CATRGQVTYEQYF.

With regard to this clone: The junction does not match germline at one end; this may be a read error. The chain employs TRBV11-2 and TRBJ2-1; D is perhaps TRBD1 (5 bases). There are 11 residues in the CDR3. Germline V gives CDR1 SGHAT, CDR2 FQNNGV. CDR3 protein: CASSLEGRVIF. The CDR3 nucleotides read TGTGCCAGCAGCTTAGAAGGCAGGGTAATCTTC.

This rearrangement joins TRBV9 to TRBJ2-5, with 10 bases identical to TRBD2. CDR3 size: 17 residues. With 0 bases clipped from V and 5 bases from J, the junction kept 10 bases outside the gene matches. Germline assignment: CDR1 SGDLS and CDR2 YYNGEE. This CDR3 reads CASSVGVLAGEWETQYF. CDR3 sequence (DNA): TGTGCCAGCAGCGTAGGCGTCCTAGCGGGAGAGTGGGAGACCCAGTACTTC. Filled out from reference TRBV9 and TRBJ2-5, the complete variable domain reads DSGVTQTPKHLITATGQRVTLRCSPRSGDLSVYWYQQSLDQGLQFLIQYYNGEERAKGNILERFSAQQFPDLHSELNLSSLELGDSALYFCASSVGVLAGEWETQYFGPGTRLLVL.

The table lists this clone with a count of one. The chain has TRBV10-1 and TRBJ1-5, with D tentatively TRBD1 (6 bases). This CDR3 has 16 amino acids. From germline, CDR1 is WNHNN and CDR2 SYGVQD (reference sequence). V was cut by 7 bases and J by 4 bases, with 20 bases left in between. The CDR3 region is CASTSSRGQTNQPQHF. For the CDR3, the DNA is TGCGCCAGCACCTCTTCGCGCGGACAGACAAATCAGCCCCAGCATTTT.

V gene TRBV7-9 combines with J gene TRBJ2-1; 7 bases are a match to TRBD1. From germline, CDR1 is SEHNR and CDR2 FQNEAQ (reference sequence). CDR3 length equals 13 residues. With 3 bases clipped from V and 4 bases from J, the junction kept 0 bases outside the gene matches. The chain's CDR3 is CASSLTGYNEQFF. The CDR3 bases are TGTGCCAGCAGCTTGACAGGGTACAATGAGCAGTTCTTC.

The rearrangement links TRBV29-1 to TRBJ2-1; 9 bases fit TRBD2. CDR1 is SQVTM, CDR2 ANQGSEA, per germline. V shed 4 bases, J shed 7 bases, and the junction held 11 bases outside the gene matches. This CDR3 comprises 15 residues. The CDR3 coding sequence is TGCAGCGTTGGCCCCTGGCGGGAGGGCCTGAATGAGCAGTTCTTC. This gives the protein CSVGPWREGLNEQFF.

Comments on this clone: Other DNA sequences in this sample translate to the same CDR3. The V call is TRBV10-2, the J call TRBJ2-7, with no clear D. This CDR3 has 12 amino acids. Per the germline V gene, CDR1 is WSHSY and CDR2 is SAAADI. Trimming removed 3 bases from V and 4 bases from J, with 7 bases in between. The CDR3 sequence: CASSEGSYEQYF. For the CDR3, the DNA is TGCGCCAGCAGTGAAGGCAGTTACGAGCAGTACTTC.

The chain links TRBV15 to TRBJ2-5; no definite D call. Deletions cut 1 base from V and 3 bases from J, with 12 bases between. Germline values: CDR1 LNHNV, CDR2 YYDKDF (reference sequence). The CDR3 has 15 residues. DNA of the CDR3: TGTGCCACCAGCAGAGCGGACGGAAGCAAAGAGACCCAGTACTTC. It translates to CATSRADGSKETQYF. The variable domain in full, with the rest retrieved from reference TRBV15 and TRBJ2-5, is DAMVIQNPRYQVTQFGKPVTLSCSQTLNHNVMYWYQQKSSQAPKLLFHYYDKDFNNEADTPDNFQSRRPNTSFCFLDIRSPGLGDTAMYLCATSRADGSKETQYFGPGTRLLVL.

The chain recombines TRBV5-1 with TRBJ2-7; unclear D gene. The germline V gene encodes CDR1 SGHRS and CDR2 YFSETQ. Trimming stripped 1 base from V and 0 bases from J, with 8 bases between. CDR3 size: 14 residues. In nucleotides, the CDR3 is TGCGCCAGCAGCTTGCGTTCTGACTCCTACGAGCAGTACTTC. The encoded protein is CASSLRSDSYEQYF.

The count of this clone is one. The CDR3 DNA reads TGTGCCAGCAGCCAATACGGGAGGTCAGGAGATACGCAGTATTTT. Translation: CASSQYGRSGDTQYF. This chain connects TRBV14 to TRBJ2-3; TRBD2 matches at 7 bases. Per germline, CDR1 SGHDN and CDR2 FVKESK. V shed 2 bases and J 5 bases; nucleotides not matched to a gene: 7. The CDR3 has 15 residues.

A single count supports this clone. The chain links TRBV7-9 to TRBJ2-1; 7 bases align to TRBD2. The CDR3 length is 17 residues. V shed 2 bases, J shed 5 bases, and the junction held 12 bases outside the gene matches. CDR1 is SEHNR, CDR2 FQNEAQ, per germline (reference sequence). The CDR3 spells CASSLNGGGRSHNEQFF. The DNA of the CDR3 is TGTGCCAGCAGCTTAAATGGGGGAGGGCGGTCCCACAATGAGCAGTTCTTC.

The V gene is TRBV27, the J gene TRBJ2-5, with 7 nucleotides matching TRBD2. V shed 5 bases and J 3 bases; nucleotides not matched to a gene: 9. Germline V lookup: CDR1 MNHEY, CDR2 SMNVEV (reference sequence). This CDR3 has 15 residues. CDR3 amino acids: CASSPGTTGEETQYF. CDR3 bases: TGTGCCAGCAGTCCTGGGACTACCGGCGAAGAGACCCAGTACTTC.